Below, one T cell receptor beta chain is given with its context. Its cognate antigen has yet to be identified. Base qualities are not provided; no much larger clone lies one nucleotide away. A FACSAria II was used to sort memory CD4+ T cells, defined as single viable CD3+CD4+CD8-CD45RO+ cells. CMV serostatus was determined with a Roche Elecsys assay detecting serum IgG against CMV pp150, pp28, p38 and p52. After the samples were thawed, total CD4+ T cells were enriched through positive selection using CD4 magnetic microbeads. The samples came from a separate study whose specific focus was interrogating the CD4+ T cell memory repertoire. Peripheral blood mononuclear cells were isolated and cryopreserved according to standard operating procedures, and serum was kept at -80 degrees C. CD3-PerCP (BW264/56), CD4-APC (RPA-T4), CD45RO-PE (UCHT1) and CD8-Pacific Orange (3B5) antibodies were used for staining, and non-viable cells were excluded with Sytox blue.

The entry originates in a study of memory CD4+ T cells and cytomegalovirus serostatus (dated by TCRdb to the late 2010s). Regarding the complete study: A total of 33 healthy Belgian adults, of whom 9 were CMV seropositive and 24 were CMV seronegative, were included in the cohort. CD4+ memory TCRbeta repertoires of a Belgian cohort with known cytomegalovirus serostatus were sequenced in order to replicate a published TCR-based CMV serostatus classifier.

Genomic DNA was extracted from sorted cells with the Quick-DNA Microprep Kit. Amplification of TCRbeta DNA was done with the immunoSEQ hsTCRbeta kit, following the protocol from the manufacturer. TCRbeta libraries were sequenced on an Illumina MiSeq instrument. The authors' analysis ran thus. After out-of-frame sequences were removed, millions of distinct TCRbeta sequences remained, averaging around 66,000 per individual. Each individual was scored according to the count of 164 previously reported CMV-associated TCRbeta sequences and the total productive distinct TCRbeta count. A beta-binomial model was reimplemented in Python, and scikit-learn random forests with default parameters were trained on data from the US cohort. Classifier performance on the Belgian cohort was summarized as median AUC with percentile confidence intervals over 10,000 bootstrap iterations. Sourced from immuneACCESS, this table was stored by TCRdb with only in-frame sequences that have V and J called. A share of the clones is absent; for the studies checked, an unresolved V gene accounts for under half, and the remainder has no known explanation. The V and J calls and clone size are taken from that table; D and trimming were inferred from the DNA. This sample has 50,000 or so clones in its table, and 65% to 85% of those were observed once. The ten largest clonotypes hold less than 0.6% of the sample.

General conclusions and limits of the study: Among the roughly 160 previously reported CMV-associated TCRbeta sequences, about 71 showed up in the CD4+ memory repertoires, with each one found in between one and five individuals. Only CD4+CD45RO+ memory cells were sequenced, in contrast to the original study, in which naive and memory CD4+ and CD8+ populations were covered. For CMV serostatus prediction, a median bootstrapped AUC of roughly 0.94 was reached with the original framework, and a median bootstrapped AUC of approximately 0.9 was reached with a US-trained random forest. The original-framework classifier achieved a median bootstrapped AUC of 0.95 with a 95% CI of 0.76-1.00 on the Belgian cohort. The results were read as suggesting that the CMV-associated TCR signature is, for the most part, present in the CD4+ memory repertoire.

The specimen sequenced was memory CD4+ T cells from blood. The receptor was isolated from an adult in good health and CMV-seronegative.

The encoded CDR3 is CASSHKRFTSYEQYF. The nucleotide sequence is given as TGTGCCAGCAGCCATAAGAGATTCACGTCCTACGAGCAGTACTTC. In this chain, TRBV13 is recombined with TRBJ2-7, with no confidently assigned D gene. Between the V and J ends, shortened by 5 bases and 1 base respectively, the junction contains 15 bases. The germline V gene (reference sequence) sets CDR1 to PRHDT and CDR2 to FYEKMQ. The CDR3, from cysteine to phenylalanine, totals 15 residues. The retained sequence is limited to the CDR3, 45 bases, with the frame set at the first base.